One and the same sample provided the 29 T cell receptor beta chains below, sequenced in a study of regulatory T cells in long-lasting Graves disease. Relying on iRepertoire HTBI primers and Arm-PCR of CDR3 regions, the team built TCR beta libraries. TCRdb redid the calling of the multiplex PCR reads with MiXCR, one entry per CDR3 protein. The sample carries a few hundred thousand distinct CDR3 sequences, about 10% recorded once. This sample's time point: newly diagnosed GD, antithyroid drugs for less than 3 months. PBMCs were the source of the RNA used for TCR sequencing. Separately, the same data were catalogued under a study of T cells in Graves' hyperthyroidism and ophthalmopathy.

Sequenced here: peripheral blood mononuclear cells (PBMCs), sampled at new diagnosis, from a patient treated with antithyroid drugs. These receptors were obtained from a woman aged 18-29 years with Graves disease.

This clonotype showed up many times. CDR3 bases: TGTGCCAGCAGCTACGGGGCAACTGAAGCTTTCTTT. Translated: CASSYGATEAFF. The genes are TRBV7-9 and TRBJ1-1, with TRBD1 as a possible D gene (5 bases). Trimming pared 4 bases from V and 5 bases from J, leaving 8 bases between. In germline, CDR1 is SEHNR, CDR2 FQNEAQ (reference sequence). This CDR3 region has 12 residues.

This clonotype appeared many times. The chain links TRBV7-6 to TRBJ1-5, with 8 bases identical to TRBD1. From germline, CDR1 is SGHVS and CDR2 FNYEAQ. Trimming took 5 bases from V and 7 from J; bases not matched to a gene: 19. The CDR3 spans 18 residues. CDR3 DNA sequence: TGTGCCAGCAGCCCGACATGGACAGGGAAAAATGGAGAGCAGCCCCAGCATTTT. Translating it yields CASSPTWTGKNGEQPQHF. The full variable domain, in which reference TRBV7-6 and TRBJ1-5 provide the parts outside the CDR3, is GAGVSQSPRYKVTKRGQDVALRCDPISGHVSLYWYRQALGQGPEFLTYFNYEAQQDKSGLPNDRFSAERPEGSISTLTIQRTEQRDSAMYRCASSPTWTGKNGEQPQHFGDGTRLSIL.

In its sample, this clonotype was seen many times. This rearrangement joins TRBV11-2 to TRBJ2-3; D is undetermined. The CDR3 has 13 residues. V lost 5 bases and J 1 base, leaving 7 bases between the germline ends. Germline V CDR1 and CDR2: SGHAT, FQNNGV. CDR3 amino acids: CASSPGGTDTQYF. In DNA, the CDR3 is TGTGCCAGCAGCCCAGGAGGCACAGATACGCAGTATTTT.

This clonotype was recorded many times. The V call is TRBV2, the J call TRBJ2-1; 11 bases are shared with TRBD2. This CDR3 spans 15 amino acids. Germline V gene lookup returns CDR1 SNHLY and CDR2 FYNNEI. V lost 5 bases, J lost 8 bases, and 8 bases stayed unmatched. CDR3 in amino acids: CASSPTSGSSDEQFF. Written as DNA, the CDR3 is TGTGCCAGCAGTCCTACTAGCGGGAGCTCAGATGAGCAGTTCTTC.

Note on this clonotype: Since a much larger clone is just one base distant, this may be a read error. The rearrangement joins TRBV19 to TRBJ1-1, with D perhaps matching TRBD1 (6 bases). Trimming stripped 7 bases from V and 3 bases from J, with 15 bases between. This CDR3 region has 14 residues. Germline CDR1 and CDR2: LNHDA and SQIVND (reference sequence). This chain's CDR3 is CASKRQAGDTEAFF. CDR3 sequence (DNA): TGTGCCAGTAAGCGTCAGGCAGGGGACACTGAAGCTTTCTTT.

Only a few counts were recorded for this clonotype. The chain combines TRBV12-3 or TRBV12-4 with TRBJ2-3; the D gene is possibly TRBD2 (5 bases). Deletions cut 6 bases from V and 14 bases from J, with 21 bases between. The CDR3 spans 13 residues. DNA for the CDR3: TGTGCCAGCAGCGAGAATGTCGGGAACCCGCGGTATTTT. Translating gives CASSENVGNPRYF.

This rearrangement joins TRBV20-1 to TRBJ1-1, with D possibly matching TRBD1 (6 bases). The V gene's germline CDR1 is DFQATT and CDR2 SNEGSKA (reference sequence). The length of the CDR3 is 14 residues. V lost 3 bases, J lost 1 base, and 12 bases lay in between. The CDR3 DNA sequence: TGCAGTGCTAGTCGGGGGGCACCGAACACTGAAGCTTTCTTT. Protein product: CSASRGAPNTEAFF.

This clonotype has ten or more counts. The rearrangement joins TRBV6-1 to TRBJ1-1, with TRBD1 identical over 8 bases. V lost 7 bases to trimming and J lost 4 bases; unmatched junction nucleotides: 11. Germline-derived CDR1 and CDR2 are MNHNS and SASEGT. CDR3 size: 15 residues. The CDR3, as DNA: TGTGCCAGCACCGTAGGACAGGGCTATCGCACTGAAGCTTTCTTT. This codes for CASTVGQGYRTEAFF.

Points on this clonotype: A much larger clone differs by one base, so this may be a read error. This chain uses TRBV5-5 with TRBJ2-3; no firm D call. Trimming took off 0 bases at V and 0 bases at J, with 11 bases between the two ends. Germline CDR1 is SGHKS and CDR2 is YYEKEE (reference sequence). CDR3 length: 16 residues. The CDR3 nucleotides are TGTGCCAGCAGCTTGGGCGTAGCTTTTAGCACAGATACGCAGTATTTT. Its protein is CASSLGVAFSTDTQYF.

This clonotype came up a few times. The rearrangement joins TRBV5-6 to TRBJ1-6, with D possibly TRBD1 on 5 matching bases. CDR1 is SGHDT, CDR2 YYEEEE, per germline. V lost 0 bases to trimming and J lost 7 bases, with 8 bases between them. This CDR3 spans 14 amino acids. The CDR3 region is CASSLAQGNSPLHF. CDR3 nucleotide sequence: TGTGCCAGCAGCTTGGCGCAGGGAAATTCACCCCTCCACTTT. Based on the CDR3 plus reference TRBV5-6 and TRBJ1-6, the full variable domain is DAGVTQSPTHLIKTRGQQVTLRCSPKSGHDTVSWYQQALGQGPQFIFQYYEEEERQRGNFPDRFSGHQFPNYSSELNVNALLLGDSALYLCASSLAQGNSPLHFGNGTRLTVT.

This clonotype was observed at least ten times. DNA of the CDR3: TGTGCCAGCAGCCTTCACAGGCGGGACACTGAAGCTTTCTTT. It yields the protein CASSLHRRDTEAFF. This chain joins TRBV3-1 and TRBJ1-1; D possibly corresponds to TRBD1 (5 bases). The CDR3 has 14 residues. CDR1 and CDR2 from the germline V gene are LGHDT and YNNKEL (reference sequence). The V end was cut by 4 bases, the J end by 3 bases, with 12 bases between.

This clonotype has at least ten counts. The J gene is TRBJ1-2, the V gene TRBV6-2 or TRBV6-3, with 7 positions matching TRBD1. Germline V gives CDR1 MNHEY, CDR2 SVGEGT. The CDR3 is 16 amino acids. J lost 4 bases, V lost 0 bases, and 8 bases had no gene match. The CDR3 spells CASSYSYRGEPYGYTF. CDR3 nucleotides: TGTGCCAGCAGTTACTCGTACAGGGGAGAACCCTATGGCTACACCTTC.

This clonotype was counted many times. The V gene is TRBV10-3, the J gene TRBJ1-1; 8 nucleotides line up with TRBD1. Germline V CDR1 and CDR2: ENHRY, SYGVKD. J lost 10 bases, V lost 4 bases, and 8 bases had no gene match. The CDR3 has 13 amino acids. The CDR3 reads CAISAGGEGPAFF. DNA for the CDR3: TGTGCCATCAGTGCAGGGGGCGAGGGTCCAGCTTTCTTT.

In this sample, this clonotype turned up many times. The V and J genes are TRBV29-1 and TRBJ1-1, with D uncertain. CDR3 length: 14 amino acids. Germline CDR1 is SQVTM and CDR2 is ANQGSEA. V was clipped by 0 bases and J by 1 base, with 9 bases between them. The CDR3 bases are TGCAGCGTTGAAGATCATCCAGAGAACACTGAAGCTTTCTTT. It translates to CSVEDHPENTEAFF.

This clonotype was counted between two and nine times. CDR3 residues: CSARDLGRYSGNTIYF. As DNA, the CDR3 is TGCAGTGCTAGAGATCTCGGACGGTACTCTGGAAACACCATATATTTT. The chain has TRBV20-1 and TRBJ1-3; D gene uncertain. CDR3 length: 16 amino acids. Germline CDR1 and CDR2: DFQATT and SNEGSKA (reference sequence). Trimming cost V 0 bases and J 0 bases, with 12 bases left between them.

The chain uses TRBV27 and TRBJ2-7; TRBD2 aligns across 8 bases. The CDR3 spans 14 residues. Per the germline V gene, CDR1 is MNHEY and CDR2 is SMNVEV (reference sequence). Trimming took 5 bases from V and 0 from J; bases not matched to a gene: 3. The CDR3, as DNA: TGTGCCAGCAGTCGCGGGAGGCTCTCCTACGAGCAGTACTTC. It yields the protein CASSRGRLSYEQYF.

V gene TRBV29-1 combines with J gene TRBJ2-4; D is ambiguous. CDR3 size: 13 residues. Trimming took 6 bases from V and 0 from J, leaving 9 bases between them. Germline V gives CDR1 SQVTM, CDR2 ANQGSEA. CDR3 residues: CSVIVLAKNIQYF. The CDR3 DNA sequence: TGCAGCGTCATCGTACTAGCCAAAAACATTCAGTACTTC.

The V call is TRBV7-3, the J call TRBJ1-4, with D perhaps matching TRBD1 (5 bases). Germline CDR1 reads SGHTA; CDR2 reads FQGTGA. The V and J ends lost 0 bases and 7 bases respectively, with 12 bases between them. This CDR3 has 15 amino acids. CDR3 residues: CASSLTGRGTEKLFF. The CDR3 nucleotides are TGTGCCAGCAGCTTAACCGGGCGGGGGACTGAAAAACTGTTTTTT.

This clonotype was found many times. V is TRBV20-1 and J is TRBJ2-7, with a weak D call TRBD2 (5 bases). Trimming left V 3 bases short and J 5 bases short, with 17 bases between. This CDR3 region has 14 residues. CDR1 DFQATT and CDR2 SNEGSKA come from the germline V gene (reference sequence). The chain's CDR3 is CSARRGGRSHEQYF. CDR3 in DNA: TGCAGTGCTAGGCGCGGCGGGCGATCCCACGAGCAGTACTTC.

This clonotype was recorded at least ten times. The chain combines TRBV9 with TRBJ2-3; 8 positions match TRBD2. This CDR3 comprises 16 residues. V was pared by 4 bases and J by 2 bases, with 9 bases of the junction left unmatched. CDR1 and CDR2 from the germline V gene are SGDLS and YYNGEE. CDR3 DNA: TGTGCCAGCAGCCCACCTTCCGGGAGGGCCACAGATACGCAGTATTTT. Protein product: CASSPPSGRATDTQYF. Filled out from reference TRBV9 and TRBJ2-3, the complete variable domain reads DSGVTQTPKHLITATGQRVTLRCSPRSGDLSVYWYQQSLDQGLQFLIQYYNGEERAKGNILERFSAQQFPDLHSELNLSSLELGDSALYFCASSPPSGRATDTQYFGPGTRLTVL.

This clonotype has ten or more counts. The chain uses TRBV27 and TRBJ2-3, with D possibly called TRBD1 or TRBD2 (5 bases each). The CDR3 spans 15 residues. V shed 8 bases and J shed 2 bases, with 17 bases lying between them. The germline CDR1 and CDR2 sequences are MNHEY and SMNVEV (reference sequence). CDR3 sequence (DNA): TGTGCCAGCGCCCCCGGGACCGCCTCCACAGATACGCAGTATTTT. Protein: CASAPGTASTDTQYF.

This clonotype was picked up many times. The genes are TRBV6-1 and TRBJ1-1; D is perhaps TRBD1 (5 bases). Germline values: CDR1 MNHNS, CDR2 SASEGT. V was cut by 1 base and J by 8 bases, with 11 bases left in between. This CDR3 has 13 amino acids. The CDR3 region has the DNA TGTGCCAGCAGTGAAGACGGACAAGCCGAAGCTTTCTTT. This encodes CASSEDGQAEAFF.

This clonotype showed up many times. The V call is TRBV3-1, the J call TRBJ2-1; TRBD2 matches 15 bases. The germline gives CDR1 LGHDT, CDR2 YNNKEL (reference sequence). With V trimmed by 4 bases and J by 7 bases, 2 bases remained unmatched. CDR3 size: 15 residues. CDR3: CASSRGTSGRNEQFF. CDR3 in DNA: TGTGCCAGCAGCCGCGGGACTAGCGGGAGGAATGAGCAGTTCTTC.

This clonotype was seen only a few times. V is TRBV4-2 and J is TRBJ2-1; D is perhaps TRBD2 (5 bases). V was clipped by 3 bases and J by 1 base, with 10 bases between them. CDR3 length equals 15 residues. Germline values: CDR1 LGHNA, CDR2 YNFKEQ. The CDR3 DNA reads as TGTGCCAGCAGCCATCACGGGGATTCCTACAATGAGCAGTTCTTC. Translated, it gives CASSHHGDSYNEQFF.

This clonotype was recorded at least ten times. The DNA for the CDR3 is TGTGCCAGCAGCCGCCGAACCGACAGACCTCACAATGAGCAGTTCTTC. It yields the protein CASSRRTDRPHNEQFF. This sequence joins TRBV11-1 and TRBJ2-1; D may be TRBD1 (5 bases). Per germline, CDR1 SGHAT and CDR2 FQDESV (reference sequence). The CDR3 totals 16 residues. Trimming shortened V by 5 bases and J by 5 bases, and 19 bases separated the two germline ends.

This clonotype was counted only a few times. The chain links TRBV25-1 to TRBJ2-2; TRBD1 matches 7 bases. Germline values: CDR1 MGHDK, CDR2 SYGVNS. The CDR3 contains 14 residues. V dropped 1 base and J dropped 6; count of bases not matched to a gene: 2. CDR3 amino acids: CASSELGGPGELFF. CDR3 nucleotides: TGTGCCAGCAGTGAATTAGGGGGCCCCGGGGAGCTGTTTTTT.

This clonotype has a handful of counts. The rearrangement joins TRBV29-1 to TRBJ1-2; 8 bases agree with TRBD1. This CDR3 contains 17 residues. J lost 6 bases, V lost 4 bases, and 19 bases had no gene match. Germline loops: CDR1 SQVTM, CDR2 ANQGSEA. CDR3: CSVGPVSLRTGRNGYTF. CDR3 coding DNA: TGCAGCGTTGGACCGGTATCTCTTCGGACAGGGAGAAATGGCTACACCTTC.

This clonotype was recorded at least ten times. The V and J genes are TRBV6-5 and TRBJ2-1; unclear D gene. The CDR3 consists of 16 residues. Germline V lookup: CDR1 MNHEY, CDR2 SVGAGI. The ends were cut back, 2 bases at V and 0 bases at J, with 11 bases in the middle. The CDR3 nucleotides are TGTGCCAGCAGTTACGCGAGTCCAGGCTCCTACAATGAGCAGTTCTTC. Translating it yields CASSYASPGSYNEQFF.

This clonotype appeared many times. The chain has TRBV7-9 and TRBJ1-5, with D unclear. The V end was cut by 1 base, the J end by 0 bases, with 19 bases between. The CDR3 totals 19 residues. Germline CDR1 reads SEHNR; CDR2 reads FQNEAQ (reference sequence). The CDR3 coding sequence is TGTGCCAGCAGCTTAGAGGGCAGAACTGGAGCTTTTAGCAATCAGCCCCAGCATTTT. This gives the protein CASSLEGRTGAFSNQPQHF.